This TCR beta chain was captured in a study of blood T cells in healthy people across ages. This clonotype was recorded at least ten times. The target antigen is unknown. Germline V gene sequence: CDR1 SGHTA, CDR2 FQGNSA. V was trimmed by 7 bases and J by 5 bases, leaving 13 bases between them. CDR3 length: 13 amino acids. The second PCR ran about 6 to 12 cycles with a sample-barcoded 5' primer and J-beta primers. The authors tagged each cDNA molecule using a template-switch adaptor with 12 random nucleotides. TCRdb passed the 5' RACE reads through MiXCR, listing each CDR3 protein once. The sample lists about a million distinct CDR3 sequences, under 50% occurring once. General study results and limits: Estimated diversity, derived from one million T cells, was regarded as an underestimate.

Sequenced: blood. The sequence was obtained from a man younger than 45 in good health. The chain joins TRBV7-2 to TRBJ2-3, with D tentatively TRBD1 or TRBD2 (7 bases each). CDR3 sequence reads: CASNPGGEDTQYF. Written as DNA, the CDR3 is TGTGCCAGCAACCCAGGGGGGGAAGATACGCAGTATTTT.